Listed here are 12 T cell receptor beta chains from one sample, sequenced in a study of post-analysis software for immune sequencing data (dated by TCRdb to between 2014 and 2017). Library prep was done by PCR. The instrument was an Illumina HiSeq 2500. To reduce PCR and sequencing biases, unique molecular identifiers were incorporated into the TCR beta cDNA libraries. TCRdb reran the public reads through fastp at Q25 and MiXCR, keeping productive beta chains. Records with the same CDR3 protein are collapsed into one entry carrying the most frequent genes and DNA. This sample gives around 500,000 distinct CDR3 sequences in total; under 40% of them show up just once. The top ten clones comprise 4.5% to 7.5% of the sample. Points the paper makes about the study in general: Patients showed significantly higher frequencies than controls for about 5 TRBV segments, among them TRBV5-6, TRBV5-1 and TRBV20-1.

Their specific antigens are unknown. Sequencing was performed on blood. These receptors were obtained from a girl under 18 with multiple sclerosis.

The genes are TRBV6-5 and TRBJ1-1; D gene ambiguous. The CDR3 is 14 residues long. With 6 bases removed from V and 5 bases from J, the gap between germline ends came to 16 bases. Germline loops: CDR1 MNHEY, CDR2 SVGAGI. The CDR3 nucleotides read TGTGCCAGCAGCTCTCGGCCCGAGGGAACTGAAGCTTTCTTT. The encoded protein is CASSSRPEGTEAFF.

The chain couples TRBV5-1 to TRBJ1-1; 9 bases are shared with TRBD1. The germline CDR1 and CDR2 sequences are SGHRS and YFSETQ. This CDR3 contains 18 residues. Trimming at V came to 4 bases and at J to 0 bases, leaving 13 bases not matched to a gene. The CDR3, as DNA: TGCGCCAGCAGCCCTCGACAGGGGGGCCCCTCTGTGAACACTGAAGCTTTCTTT. Protein product: CASSPRQGGPSVNTEAFF.

The chain joins TRBV5-7 to TRBJ2-6; D tentatively fits TRBD1 or TRBD2 (5 bases each). TRBV5-7 is an open reading frame, and its role is uncertain. V lost 1 base to trimming and J lost 0 bases, with 17 bases between them. CDR3 length: 19 amino acids. For the CDR3, the DNA is TGTGCCAGCAGCTTGTACTATCGGGACGGAGTCTCTGGGGCCAACGTCCTGACTTTC. Encoded protein: CASSLYYRDGVSGANVLTF.

The sample holds a few counts of this clonotype. This chain joins TRBV10-3 and TRBJ2-7, with D uncertain. The CDR3 has 12 residues. Trimming removed 3 bases at V and 4 bases at J, with 7 bases between. Germline CDR1 and CDR2: ENHRY and SYGVKD. The CDR3 is CAISDLAYEQYF. Written as DNA, the CDR3 is TGTGCCATCAGTGACTTAGCTTACGAGCAGTACTTC.

This clonotype was seen a handful of times. The V call is TRBV7-9, the J call TRBJ2-5; D not resolved. CDR1 and CDR2 from the germline V gene are SEHNR and FQNEAQ (reference sequence). The CDR3 loop spans 15 amino acids. The V end lost 2 bases, the J end lost 1 base, and 11 bases lay between the germline ends. CDR3 amino acids: CASSLILPLQETQYF. The CDR3 DNA is TGTGCCAGCAGCTTAATTTTGCCGCTCCAAGAGACCCAGTACTTC.

This clonotype has at least ten counts. V is TRBV29-1 and J is TRBJ2-1, with TRBD2 matching 7 bases. Losses at the gene ends were 7 bases for V and 0 bases for J; bases not matched to a gene: 6. Germline V gene sequence: CDR1 SQVTM, CDR2 ANQGSEA. The CDR3 length is 14 residues. In DNA, the CDR3 is TGCAGCGACGCCGGGACTACCTCCTACAATGAGCAGTTCTTC. It specifies CSDAGTTSYNEQFF.

The V and J genes are TRBV12-3 or TRBV12-4 and TRBJ2-3, with D perhaps TRBD2 (5 bases). This CDR3 contains 15 residues. The V gene lost 5 bases and the J gene lost 11 bases, with 23 bases spanning the gap. CDR3 loop: CASSETGINADVQYF. CDR3 sequence (DNA): TGTGCCAGCAGTGAAACCGGGATTAACGCAGATGTGCAGTATTTT.

This clonotype has ten or more counts. The chain recombines TRBV20-1 with TRBJ2-3; no clear D gene. Germline V gene sequence: CDR1 DFQATT, CDR2 SNEGSKA (reference sequence). V lost 3 bases and J lost 11, with 21 bases in between. The CDR3 has 14 residues. As DNA, the CDR3 is TGCAGTGCTAGGCATGGCAGAGTCAATCGTAGGCAGTATTTT. It codes for CSARHGRVNRRQYF.

The chain carries TRBV29-1 and TRBJ2-7; 7 bases are a match to TRBD1. V lost 4 bases to trimming and J lost 6 bases; unmatched junction nucleotides: 6. CDR1 and CDR2 (germline): SQVTM, ANQGSEA. This CDR3 region has 12 residues. The CDR3 nucleotides are TGCAGCGTTGGACAGGGCGGTAGCGAGCAGTACTTC. The encoded protein is CSVGQGGSEQYF.

This chain uses TRBV5-1 with TRBJ2-5, with D maybe TRBD2 (6 bases). The CDR3 is 16 amino acids. The ends were cut back, 2 bases at V and 1 base at J, with 15 bases in the middle. CDR1 is SGHRS, CDR2 YFSETQ, per germline. In nucleotides, the CDR3 is TGCGCCAGCAGCTTAAGCCCGGGACTGTTCCAAGAGACCCAGTACTTC. Protein sequence: CASSLSPGLFQETQYF.

Details on this clonotype: At one end, the junction sequence differs from germline, possibly due to a read error. The chain joins TRBV29-1 to TRBJ2-3, with TRBD2 identical over 13 bases. The CDR3 loop spans 14 amino acids. In germline, CDR1 is SQVTM, CDR2 ANQGSEA. The CDR3 protein is CSVILAGGSDTRYF. DNA for the CDR3: TGCAGCGTGATACTAGCGGGAGGGTCAGATACGCGGTATTTT.

V usage is TRBV6-1 and J usage is TRBJ1-1; the D is unclear. With 1 base removed from V and 0 bases from J, the gap between germline ends came to 3 bases. Germline CDR1 MNHNS, CDR2 SASEGT. The CDR3 covers 13 residues. The CDR3 sequence is CASSEVVNTEAFF. DNA of the CDR3: TGTGCCAGCAGTGAAGTGGTGAACACTGAAGCTTTCTTT.